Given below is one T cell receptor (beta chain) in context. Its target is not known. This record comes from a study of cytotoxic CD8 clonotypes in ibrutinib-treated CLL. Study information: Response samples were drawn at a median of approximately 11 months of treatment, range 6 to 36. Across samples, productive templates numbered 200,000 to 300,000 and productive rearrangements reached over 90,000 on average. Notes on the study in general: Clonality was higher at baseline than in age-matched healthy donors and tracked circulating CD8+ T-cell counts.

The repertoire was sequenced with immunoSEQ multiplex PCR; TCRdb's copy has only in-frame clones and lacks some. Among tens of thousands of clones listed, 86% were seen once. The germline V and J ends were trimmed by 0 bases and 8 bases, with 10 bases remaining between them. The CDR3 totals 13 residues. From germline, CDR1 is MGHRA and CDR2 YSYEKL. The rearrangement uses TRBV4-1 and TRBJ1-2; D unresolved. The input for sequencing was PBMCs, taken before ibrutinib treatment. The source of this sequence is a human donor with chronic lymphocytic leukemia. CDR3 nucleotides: TGCGCCAGCAGCCAAGAGGTCTATGGGGGCTACACCTTC. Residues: CASSQEVYGGYTF.